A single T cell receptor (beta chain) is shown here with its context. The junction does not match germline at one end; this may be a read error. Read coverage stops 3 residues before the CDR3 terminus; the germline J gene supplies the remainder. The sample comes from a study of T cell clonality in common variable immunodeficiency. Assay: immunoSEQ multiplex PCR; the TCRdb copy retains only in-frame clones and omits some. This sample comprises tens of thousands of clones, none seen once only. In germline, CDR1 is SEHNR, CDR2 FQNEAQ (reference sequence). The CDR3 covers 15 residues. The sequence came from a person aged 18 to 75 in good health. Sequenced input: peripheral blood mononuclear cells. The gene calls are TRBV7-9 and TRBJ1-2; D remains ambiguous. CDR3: CASTLRTQHSYDYTF. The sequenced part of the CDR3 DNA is TGTGCCAGCACCTTAAGGACTCAACATTCCTACGAC.